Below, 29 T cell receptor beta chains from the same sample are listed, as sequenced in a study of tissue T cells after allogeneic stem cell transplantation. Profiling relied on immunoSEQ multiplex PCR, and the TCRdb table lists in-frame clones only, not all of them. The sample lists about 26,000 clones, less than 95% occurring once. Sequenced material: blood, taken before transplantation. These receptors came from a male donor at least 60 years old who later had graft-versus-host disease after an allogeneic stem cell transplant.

CDR3 amino acids: CASSTRTGVLLRGNTGELFF. The CDR3 DNA follows: TGTGCCAGCAGCACCCGGACAGGAGTACTACTACGCGGAAACACCGGGGAGCTGTTTTTT. The genes are TRBV21-1 and TRBJ2-2; the D call in the table, TRBD1, was not verified against the DNA. TRBV21-1 is deemed a pseudogene. This CDR3 is 20 amino acids long.

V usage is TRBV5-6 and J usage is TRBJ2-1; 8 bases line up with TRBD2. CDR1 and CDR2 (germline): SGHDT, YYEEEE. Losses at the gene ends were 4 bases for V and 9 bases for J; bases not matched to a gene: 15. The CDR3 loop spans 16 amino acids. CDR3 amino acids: CASSQPLAVVAGEQFF. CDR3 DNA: TGTGCCAGCAGCCAACCACTAGCGGTTGTTGCTGGTGAGCAGTTCTTC.

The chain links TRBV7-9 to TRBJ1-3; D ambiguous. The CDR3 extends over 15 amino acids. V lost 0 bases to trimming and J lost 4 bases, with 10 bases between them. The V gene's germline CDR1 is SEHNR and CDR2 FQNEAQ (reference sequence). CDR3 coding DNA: TGTGCCAGCAGCTTAGCGGGAGGCAGGGGAAACACCATATATTTT. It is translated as CASSLAGGRGNTIYF.

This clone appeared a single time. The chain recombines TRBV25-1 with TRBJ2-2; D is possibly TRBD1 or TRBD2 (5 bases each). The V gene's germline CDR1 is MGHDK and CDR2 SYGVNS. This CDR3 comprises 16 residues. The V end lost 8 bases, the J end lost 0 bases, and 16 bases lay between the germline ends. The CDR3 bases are TGTGCCAGCGAGAGGGACGGATTGACGAACACCGGGGAGCTGTTTTTT. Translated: CASERDGLTNTGELFF.

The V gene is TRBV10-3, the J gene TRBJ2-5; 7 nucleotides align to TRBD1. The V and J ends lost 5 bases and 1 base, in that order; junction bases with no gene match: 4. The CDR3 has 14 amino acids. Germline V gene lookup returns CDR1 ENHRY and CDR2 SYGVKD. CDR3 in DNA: TGTGCCATCAGTAAGGGGGCGATCCAAGAGACCCAGTACTTC. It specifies CAISKGAIQETQYF.

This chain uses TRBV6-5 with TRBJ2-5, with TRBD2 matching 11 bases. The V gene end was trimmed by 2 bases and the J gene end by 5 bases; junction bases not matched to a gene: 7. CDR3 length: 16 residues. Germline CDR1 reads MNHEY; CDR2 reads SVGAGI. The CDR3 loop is CASSYLTSGSRETQYF. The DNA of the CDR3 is TGTGCCAGCAGTTACCTAACTAGCGGGAGTAGGGAGACCCAGTACTTC.

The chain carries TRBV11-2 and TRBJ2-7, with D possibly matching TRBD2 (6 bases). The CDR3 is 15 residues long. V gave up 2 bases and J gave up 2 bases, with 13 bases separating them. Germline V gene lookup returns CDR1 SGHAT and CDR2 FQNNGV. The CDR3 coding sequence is TGTGCCAGCAGCTTAAGTAACGGGGGTGCCTACGAGCAGTACTTC. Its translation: CASSLSNGGAYEQYF. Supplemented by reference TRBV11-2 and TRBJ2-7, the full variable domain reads EAGVAQSPRYKIIEKRQSVAFWCNPISGHATLYWYQQILGQGPKLLIQFQNNGVVDDSQLPKDRFSAERLKGVDSTLKIQPAKLEDSAVYLCASSLSNGGAYEQYFGPGTRLTVT.

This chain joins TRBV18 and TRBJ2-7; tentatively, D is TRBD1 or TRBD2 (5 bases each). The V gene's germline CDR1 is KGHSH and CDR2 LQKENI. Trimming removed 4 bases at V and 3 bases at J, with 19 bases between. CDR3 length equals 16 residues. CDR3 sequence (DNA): TGTGCCAGCTCACTGGTTCCGGGGCGCAAGGACTACGAGCAGTACTTC. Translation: CASSLVPGRKDYEQYF.

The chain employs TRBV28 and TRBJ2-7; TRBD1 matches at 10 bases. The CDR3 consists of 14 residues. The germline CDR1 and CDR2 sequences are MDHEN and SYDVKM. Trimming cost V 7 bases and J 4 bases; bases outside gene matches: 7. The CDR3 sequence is CASTPGQGIYEQYF. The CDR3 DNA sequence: TGTGCCAGCACTCCGGGACAGGGGATTTACGAGCAGTACTTC.

CDR3 DNA sequence: TGTGCCAGCAGCCAAGATCTGGGACAGGGGGCCCGCTACACCTTC. Translated, it gives CASSQDLGQGARYTF. This chain connects TRBV3-1 (or the pseudogene TRBV3-2) to TRBJ1-2, with 12 positions matching TRBD1. Germline V gene sequence: CDR1 LGHDT, CDR2 YNNKEL (reference sequence). This CDR3 has 15 residues. Trimming cost V 0 bases and J 9 bases; bases outside gene matches: 5.

CDR3 sequence (DNA): TGTGCCAGTAGTATAGGCACAGGGGGCGGGGAGGAGACCCAGTACTTC. Its translation: CASSIGTGGGEETQYF. This rearrangement joins TRBV19 to TRBJ2-5, with TRBD1 matching 9 bases. The CDR3 runs to 16 residues. The germline CDR1 and CDR2 sequences are LNHDA and SQIVND (reference sequence). Trimming cost V 1 base and J 5 bases; bases outside gene matches: 8.

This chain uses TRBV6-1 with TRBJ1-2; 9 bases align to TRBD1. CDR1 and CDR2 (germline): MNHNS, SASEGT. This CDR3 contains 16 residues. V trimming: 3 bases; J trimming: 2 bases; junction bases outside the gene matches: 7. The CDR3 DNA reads TGTGCCAGCAGTGAGATATTGACAGGGGGAAACTATGGCTACACCTTC. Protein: CASSEILTGGNYGYTF.

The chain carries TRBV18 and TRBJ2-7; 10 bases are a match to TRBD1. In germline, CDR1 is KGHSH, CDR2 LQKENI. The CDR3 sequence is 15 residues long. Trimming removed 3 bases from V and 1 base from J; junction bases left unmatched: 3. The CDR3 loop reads CASSPGTGVSYEQYF. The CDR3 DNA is TGTGCCAGCTCACCGGGGACAGGGGTGTCCTACGAGCAGTACTTC.

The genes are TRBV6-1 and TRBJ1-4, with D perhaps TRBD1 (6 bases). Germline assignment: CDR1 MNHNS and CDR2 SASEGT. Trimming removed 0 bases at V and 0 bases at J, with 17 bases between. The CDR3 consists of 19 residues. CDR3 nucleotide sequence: TGTGCCAGCAGTGAAGCGCTTCTTCCAGGGGAAACAACTAATGAAAAACTGTTTTTT. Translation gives CASSEALLPGETTNEKLFF.

CDR3 residues: CSVQAGGIGYTF. CDR3 bases: TGCAGCGTCCAAGCAGGGGGCATTGGCTACACCTTC. V usage is TRBV29-1 and J usage is TRBJ1-2; 8 bases are a match to TRBD1. Germline V gene lookup returns CDR1 SQVTM and CDR2 ANQGSEA. V lost 6 bases to trimming and J lost 7 bases; unmatched junction nucleotides: 7. CDR3 length equals 12 residues.

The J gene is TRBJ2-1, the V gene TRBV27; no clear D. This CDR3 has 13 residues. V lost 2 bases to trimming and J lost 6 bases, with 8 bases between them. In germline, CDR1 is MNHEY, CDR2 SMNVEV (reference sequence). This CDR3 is CASSLRVVNEQFF. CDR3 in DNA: TGTGCCAGCAGTTTAAGGGTAGTCAATGAGCAGTTCTTC.

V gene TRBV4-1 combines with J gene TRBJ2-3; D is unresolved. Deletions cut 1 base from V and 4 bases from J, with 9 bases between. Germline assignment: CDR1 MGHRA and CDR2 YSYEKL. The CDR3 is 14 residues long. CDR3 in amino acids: CASSQGKASDTQYF. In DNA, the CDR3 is TGCGCCAGCAGCCAAGGGAAGGCGTCAGATACGCAGTATTTT.

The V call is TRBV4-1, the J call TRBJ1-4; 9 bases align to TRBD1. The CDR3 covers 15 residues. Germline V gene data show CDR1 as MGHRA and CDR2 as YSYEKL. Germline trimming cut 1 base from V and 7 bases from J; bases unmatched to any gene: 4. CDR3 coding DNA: TGCGCCAGCAGCCAAGTGGACAGGGGAAGTGAAAAACTGTTTTTT. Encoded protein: CASSQVDRGSEKLFF.

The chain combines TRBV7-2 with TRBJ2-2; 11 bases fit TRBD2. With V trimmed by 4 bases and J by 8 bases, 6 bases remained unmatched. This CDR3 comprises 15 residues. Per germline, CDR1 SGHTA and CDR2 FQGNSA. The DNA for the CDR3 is TGTGCCAGCAGCTCCTTAGCGGGAGGGAGGGGGGAGCTGTTTTTT. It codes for CASSSLAGGRGELFF.

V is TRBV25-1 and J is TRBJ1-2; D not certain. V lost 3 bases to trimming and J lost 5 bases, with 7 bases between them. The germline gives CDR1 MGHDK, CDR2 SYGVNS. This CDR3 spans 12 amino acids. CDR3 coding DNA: TGTGCCAGCAGTGACGGATTTTATGGCTACACCTTC. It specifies CASSDGFYGYTF.

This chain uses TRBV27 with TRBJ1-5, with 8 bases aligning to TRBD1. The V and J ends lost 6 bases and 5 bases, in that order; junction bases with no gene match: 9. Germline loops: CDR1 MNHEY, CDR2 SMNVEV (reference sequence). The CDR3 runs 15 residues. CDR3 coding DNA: TGTGCCAGCAGGGGTTGGCAGGGGGCAGATCAGCCCCAGCATTTT. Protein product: CASRGWQGADQPQHF.

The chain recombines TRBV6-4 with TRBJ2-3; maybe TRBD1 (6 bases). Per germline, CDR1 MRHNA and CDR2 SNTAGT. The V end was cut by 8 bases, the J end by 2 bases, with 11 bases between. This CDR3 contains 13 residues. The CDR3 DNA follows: TGTGCCAGCGGGACGGGACACACAGATACGCAGTATTTT. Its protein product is CASGTGHTDTQYF.

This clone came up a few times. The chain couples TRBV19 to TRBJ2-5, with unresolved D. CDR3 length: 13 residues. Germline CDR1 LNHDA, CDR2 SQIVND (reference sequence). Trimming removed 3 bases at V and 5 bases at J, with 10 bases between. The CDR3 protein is CASSMNGRETQYF. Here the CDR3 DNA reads TGTGCCAGTAGTATGAACGGCAGGGAGACCCAGTACTTC.

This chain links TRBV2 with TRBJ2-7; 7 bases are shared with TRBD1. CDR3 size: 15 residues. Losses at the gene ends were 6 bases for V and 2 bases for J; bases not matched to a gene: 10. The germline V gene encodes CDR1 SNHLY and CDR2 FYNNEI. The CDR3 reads CASSARQGSAYEQYF. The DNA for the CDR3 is TGTGCCAGCAGCGCCAGACAGGGATCGGCCTACGAGCAGTACTTC.

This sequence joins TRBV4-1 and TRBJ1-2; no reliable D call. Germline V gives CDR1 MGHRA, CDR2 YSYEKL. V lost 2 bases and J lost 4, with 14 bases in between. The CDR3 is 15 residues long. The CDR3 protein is CASSQNPQSSYGYTF. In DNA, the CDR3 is TGCGCCAGCAGCCAAAATCCCCAGTCTTCCTATGGCTACACCTTC.

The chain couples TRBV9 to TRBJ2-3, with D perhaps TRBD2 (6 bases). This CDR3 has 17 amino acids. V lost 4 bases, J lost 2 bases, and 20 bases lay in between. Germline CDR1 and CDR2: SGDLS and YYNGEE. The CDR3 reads CASSWSSGTPNTDTQYF. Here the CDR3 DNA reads TGTGCCAGCAGCTGGTCCTCCGGGACTCCTAACACAGATACGCAGTATTTT.

The CDR3 sequence is CASSLAGSAIYGYTF. Written as DNA, the CDR3 is TGTGCCAGCAGCTTAGCGGGGTCAGCTATCTATGGCTACACCTTC. The J gene is TRBJ1-2, the V gene TRBV7-9; D is unresolved. Trimming removed 0 bases at V and 4 bases at J, with 12 bases between. Germline CDR1 SEHNR, CDR2 FQNEAQ (reference sequence). The CDR3 covers 15 residues.

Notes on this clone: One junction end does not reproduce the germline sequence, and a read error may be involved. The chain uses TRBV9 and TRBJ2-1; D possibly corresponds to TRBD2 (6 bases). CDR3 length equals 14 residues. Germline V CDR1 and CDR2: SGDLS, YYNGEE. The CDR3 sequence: CASSVWDSNNEQFF. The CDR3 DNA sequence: TGTGCCAGCAGCGTGTGGGACTCCAACAATGAGCAGTTCTTC.

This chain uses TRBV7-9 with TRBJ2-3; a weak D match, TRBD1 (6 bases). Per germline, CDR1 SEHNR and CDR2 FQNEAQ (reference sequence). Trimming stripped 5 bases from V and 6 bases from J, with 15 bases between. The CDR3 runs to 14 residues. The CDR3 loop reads CASSGEQGWDTQYF. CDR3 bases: TGTGCCAGCAGCGGCGAACAGGGCTGGGATACGCAGTATTTT.